Listed below are T cell receptor beta chains from one sample, sequenced in a study of T-cell reconstitution after alpha-beta-depleted transplantation in children. One entry per CDR3 protein results from TCRdb running MiXCR on the PCR reads. The table shows about 360,000 distinct CDR3 sequences, with 13% occurring only once. The sequences come from PBMCs, collected from the stem cell graft. Source of these receptors: a human donor who donated a stem cell graft to a child with Fanconi anemia. Each CDR3 is given with its conserved first and last residue. D genes are given only for firm matches. Only some rows state a clone size, as once, few, many or a class for expanded clones.

J gene	clone size	V gene	D gene	CDR3 protein	CDR3 DNA
TRBJ2-7	-	TRBV18	TRBD1	CASSGQSLYEQYF	TGTGCCAGCTCGGGACAGAGCCTTTACGAGCAGTACTTC
TRBJ1-4	-	TRBV5-5	-	CASSLEALGSVEKLFF	TGTGCCAGCAGCTTGGAGGCCCTCGGGAGTGTTGAAAAACTGTTTTTT
TRBJ2-1	many	TRBV7-8	-	CASSLYSNSYNEQFF	TGTGCCAGCAGCTTATACAGCAACTCCTACAATGAGCAGTTCTTC
TRBJ2-7	-	TRBV11-1	-	CASSGGGDYEQYF	TGTGCCTCTAGTGGTGGAGGCGACTACGAGCAGTACTTC
TRBJ2-5	few	TRBV4-3	-	CASSQDGIGAGETQYF	TGCGCCAGCAGCCAAGATGGGATTGGGGCTGGGGAGACCCAGTACTTC
TRBJ1-1	few	TRBV7-8	-	CASRRMDGTEAFF	TGTGCCAGCAGAAGAATGGACGGCACTGAAGCTTTCTTT
TRBJ2-7	-	TRBV11-2	TRBD1	CASSLYSGQGKDRVYEQYF	TGTGCCAGCAGCTTATACTCGGGACAGGGAAAAGATCGCGTCTACGAGCAGTACTTC
TRBJ2-2	few	TRBV20-1	-	CSAKDANTGELFF	TGCAGTGCTAAAGACGCTAACACCGGGGAGCTGTTTTTT
TRBJ2-1	-	TRBV6-2/TRBV6-3	-	CASSNSGEQFF	TGTGCCAGCAGTAACAGCGGGGAGCAGTTCTTC
TRBJ2-3	few	TRBV30	TRBD2	CAWYLAGGTDTQYF	TGTGCCTGGTATCTAGCGGGGGGTACAGATACGCAGTATTTT
TRBJ2-1	many	TRBV7-7	TRBD1	CASSFDRGPMEEQFF	TGTGCCAGCAGCTTTGACAGGGGGCCGATGGAGGAGCAGTTCTTC